This T cell receptor beta chain emerged from a study of control samples from healthy donors and cancer patients. Sequencing was performed with immunoSEQ multiplex PCR; in TCRdb, only in-frame clones are kept and a portion is missing. The data show about 150,000 clones, around 94% seen once. The V and J ends lost 1 base and 2 bases respectively, with 12 bases between them. Germline V gene lookup returns CDR1 LGHDT and CDR2 YNNKEL (reference sequence). The CDR3 consists of 16 residues. The sample taken for sequencing was blood. The clonotype was recovered from a young woman in good health. The chain combines TRBV3-1 (or the pseudogene TRBV3-2) with TRBJ1-3, with D unclear. The CDR3 reads CASSQGPTRTGNTIYF. DNA of the CDR3: TGTGCCAGCAGCCAAGGTCCCACACGCACTGGAAACACCATATATTTT.